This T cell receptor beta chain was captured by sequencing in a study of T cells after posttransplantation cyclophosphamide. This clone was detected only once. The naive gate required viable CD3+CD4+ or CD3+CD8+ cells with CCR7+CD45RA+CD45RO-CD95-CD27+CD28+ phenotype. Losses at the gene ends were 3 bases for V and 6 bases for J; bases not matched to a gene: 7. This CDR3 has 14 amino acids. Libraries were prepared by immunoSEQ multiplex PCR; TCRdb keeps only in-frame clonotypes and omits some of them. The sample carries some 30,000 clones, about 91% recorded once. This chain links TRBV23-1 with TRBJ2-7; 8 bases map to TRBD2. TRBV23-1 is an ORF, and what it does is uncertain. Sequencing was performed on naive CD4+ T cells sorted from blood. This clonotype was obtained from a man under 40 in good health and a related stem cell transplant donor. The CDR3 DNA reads TGCGCCAGCAGTCAGGGGACTAGTCAACCCGAGCAGTACTTC. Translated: CASSQGTSQPEQYF.